The next 21 T cell receptor beta chains were all read from a single sample in a study of blood T cell repertoires in COVID-19. Only in-frame clones appear in the TCRdb table, and some are missing; sequencing was by immunoSEQ multiplex PCR. The sample shows some 56,000 clones, 65% to 85% of them seen only once. Sequencing was carried out using peripheral blood. The receptors stem from a man aged 60 to 69 with acute or convalescent COVID-19.

J is TRBJ2-3 and V is TRBV18; 11 positions agree with TRBD2. The CDR3 totals 13 residues. Germline values: CDR1 KGHSH, CDR2 LQKENI. V lost 6 bases, J lost 5 bases, and 1 base stayed unmatched. The CDR3 loop reads CASSGTSGDTQYF. The DNA for the CDR3 is TGTGCCAGCTCTGGGACTAGCGGAGATACGCAGTATTTT.

The rearrangement uses TRBV6-2 or TRBV6-3 and TRBJ1-1; D is ambiguous. Deletions cut 1 base from V and 1 base from J, with 4 bases between. The CDR3 runs to 13 residues. CDR1 is MNHEY, CDR2 SVGEGT, per germline. Written as DNA, the CDR3 is TGTGCCAGCAGTTACTGGGCGAACACTGAAGCTTTCTTT. The encoded protein is CASSYWANTEAFF.

V is TRBV5-1 and J is TRBJ2-7; 9 positions match TRBD1. Germline CDR1 SGHRS, CDR2 YFSETQ. V trimming: 3 bases; J trimming: 3 bases; junction bases outside the gene matches: 4. This CDR3 is 14 amino acids long. The CDR3 loop is CASSWSTGGYEQYF. CDR3 sequence (DNA): TGCGCCAGCAGCTGGTCGACAGGGGGCTACGAGCAGTACTTC.

J is TRBJ1-1 and V is TRBV6-5; D unclear. Deletions cut 0 bases from V and 0 bases from J, with 8 bases between. The length of the CDR3 is 15 residues. CDR1 MNHEY and CDR2 SVGAGI come from the germline V gene. As DNA, the CDR3 is TGTGCCAGCAGTTACTCCCCCCGGGTGAACACTGAAGCTTTCTTT. This encodes CASSYSPRVNTEAFF.

The rearrangement joins TRBV18 to TRBJ1-1; 12 bases line up with TRBD1. The CDR3 sequence is 14 residues long. The germline CDR1 and CDR2 sequences are KGHSH and LQKENI. V was clipped by 5 bases and J by 4 bases; unmatched bases: 2. The CDR3 loop reads CASSLGQGATEAFF. The DNA for the CDR3 is TGTGCCAGCTCATTGGGACAGGGGGCCACTGAAGCTTTCTTT.

This chain joins TRBV30 and TRBJ1-2; the D is unclear. V lost 0 bases, J lost 8 bases, and 13 bases lay in between. Germline assignment: CDR1 GTSNPN and CDR2 SVGIG (reference sequence). The CDR3 is 13 amino acids. CDR3: CAWSVAGRGGYTF. CDR3 DNA sequence: TGTGCCTGGAGTGTAGCGGGCAGAGGGGGCTACACCTTC.

The rearrangement joins TRBV19 to TRBJ2-2; 8 positions agree with TRBD2. With V trimmed by 3 bases and J by 4 bases, 7 bases remained unmatched. The germline V gene has CDR1 LNHDA and CDR2 SQIVND (reference sequence). The CDR3 has 16 amino acids. CDR3 DNA: TGTGCCAGTAGTATTTGGGCAGGACTAGCCACCGGGGAGCTGTTTTTT. Translated, it gives CASSIWAGLATGELFF.

This clone was recorded only once. The chain recombines TRBV13 with TRBJ1-4, with D unclear. The CDR3 totals 15 residues. Trimming removed 4 bases from V and 8 bases from J, with 17 bases in between. Per the germline V gene, CDR1 is PRHDT and CDR2 is FYEKMQ (reference sequence). The CDR3: CASSYGRLSPEKLFF. CDR3 DNA: TGTGCCAGCAGCTACGGGAGGCTATCCCCAGAAAAACTGTTTTTT.

This clone was found once. The V call is TRBV13, the J call TRBJ1-2; 7 bases fit TRBD1. Losses at the gene ends were 5 bases for V and 2 bases for J; bases not matched to a gene: 8. The CDR3 totals 15 residues. CDR1 and CDR2 from the germline V gene are PRHDT and FYEKMQ (reference sequence). CDR3 coding DNA: TGTGCCAGCAGCCTGGGACAGCAGACAAACTATGGCTACACCTTC. Translating it yields CASSLGQQTNYGYTF.

The gene calls are TRBV6-5 and TRBJ1-5, with a tentative D call TRBD1 (6 bases). V lost 6 bases and J 11 bases, leaving 17 bases between the germline ends. This CDR3 comprises 13 residues. Germline CDR1 MNHEY, CDR2 SVGAGI. The CDR3 reads CASRFLGGRAQHF. For the CDR3, the DNA is TGTGCCAGCAGATTCCTGGGGGGGCGGGCCCAGCATTTT.

This chain links TRBV6-5 with TRBJ1-3; D is undetermined. Germline lookup yields CDR1 MNHEY and CDR2 SVGAGI. The CDR3 contains 11 residues. Trimming took off 6 bases at V and 4 bases at J, with 4 bases between the two ends. The CDR3 nucleotides are TGTGCCAGCAGCCTCGGAAACACCATATATTTT. This sequence encodes CASSLGNTIYF.

This clone was seen only a few times. The genes are TRBV7-8 and TRBJ2-7; 7 nucleotides agree with TRBD1. The junction had 9 bases not matched to a gene; V was cut back by 5 bases and J by 5 bases. CDR3 length equals 14 residues. Germline-derived CDR1 and CDR2 are SGHVS and FQNEAQ. The CDR3 DNA sequence: TGTGCCAGCAGCCCGACAGGGCGAGTGGACGAGCAGTACTTC. Translated: CASSPTGRVDEQYF. Using reference TRBV7-8 and TRBJ2-7 for the parts outside the CDR3, the full variable domain is GAGVSQSPRYKVAKRGQDVALRCDPISGHVSLFWYQQALGQGPEFLTYFQNEAQLDKSGLPSDRFFAERPEGSVSTLKIQRTQQEDSAVYLCASSPTGRVDEQYFGPGTRLTVT.

The V call is TRBV5-1, the J call TRBJ2-3; TRBD2 agrees at 13 bases. CDR3 length: 21 amino acids. CDR1 SGHRS and CDR2 YFSETQ come from the germline V gene. V lost 0 bases and J lost 0; bases outside the gene matches: 13. The DNA for the CDR3 is TGCGCCAGCAGCTTGGTCCCGGGACTAGCGGGGAGAAATCCTAGCACAGATACGCAGTATTTT. Residues: CASSLVPGLAGRNPSTDTQYF.

The CDR3: CAAGQPGQGYGYTF. CDR3 nucleotides: TGTGCCGCCGGTCAGCCGGGACAGGGGTATGGCTACACCTTC. V is TRBV10-3 and J is TRBJ1-2, with 10 positions matching TRBD1. V shed 11 bases and J 5 bases; nucleotides not matched to a gene: 11. CDR3 length: 14 residues. Germline V gene data show CDR1 as ENHRY and CDR2 as SYGVKD.

The chain carries TRBV28 and TRBJ2-2; tentatively, D is TRBD1 (6 bases). V shed 6 bases and J shed 6 bases, with 14 bases lying between them. The CDR3 is made up of 14 amino acids. CDR1 and CDR2 from the germline V gene are MDHEN and SYDVKM. The CDR3 nucleotides are TGTGCCAGCAGGGCAACAGGGCTTCCCGGGGAGCTGTTTTTT. Its protein is CASRATGLPGELFF.

This chain links TRBV5-5 with TRBJ2-1; 8 positions match TRBD2. Germline lookup yields CDR1 SGHKS and CDR2 YYEKEE (reference sequence). The CDR3 runs to 15 residues. The J segment lost 7 bases and the V segment lost 2 bases, leaving 8 bases of the junction unmatched. The CDR3 sequence: CASSFSPGGVNEQFF. As DNA, the CDR3 is TGTGCCAGCAGCTTTAGTCCGGGAGGGGTAAATGAGCAGTTCTTC. Using reference TRBV5-5 and TRBJ2-1 for the parts outside the CDR3, the full variable domain is DAGVTQSPTHLIKTRGQQVTLRCSPISGHKSVSWYQQVLGQGPQFIFQYYEKEERGRGNFPDRFSARQFPNYSSELNVNALLLGDSALYLCASSFSPGGVNEQFFGPGTRLTVL.

The CDR3 region is CASSEALRGRGPYEQYF. For the CDR3, the DNA is TGTGCCAGCAGTGAAGCGCTTCGGGGCAGGGGACCTTACGAGCAGTACTTC. V is TRBV6-1 and J is TRBJ2-7; TRBD1 is a possible D gene (6 bases). This CDR3 is built from 17 residues. With 0 bases removed from V and 4 bases from J, the gap between germline ends came to 19 bases. The V gene's germline CDR1 is MNHNS and CDR2 SASEGT.

V gene TRBV11-3 combines with J gene TRBJ2-2, with 9 nucleotides matching TRBD1. V lost 4 bases to trimming and J lost 0 bases; unmatched junction nucleotides: 9. The germline gives CDR1 SGHNT, CDR2 YENEEA. The CDR3 has 18 residues. Here the CDR3 reads CASSSRTGATANTGELFF. CDR3 bases: TGTGCCAGCAGCTCTAGGACAGGGGCGACGGCGAACACCGGGGAGCTGTTTTTT.

This sequence joins TRBV6-5 and TRBJ1-2; tentative D call: TRBD1 (5 bases). Trimming removed 6 bases at V and 0 bases at J, with 14 bases between. The germline V gene has CDR1 MNHEY and CDR2 SVGAGI. The CDR3 is made up of 15 amino acids. The CDR3 loop reads CASSVDDSPNYGYTF. The CDR3 DNA sequence: TGTGCCAGCAGCGTAGACGACAGTCCTAACTATGGCTACACCTTC.

This clone was recorded a few times. V usage is TRBV10-1 and J usage is TRBJ2-7; D unclear. CDR1 is WNHNN and CDR2 is SYGVQD in the germline V gene (reference sequence). The germline V and J ends were trimmed by 1 base and 1 base, with 11 bases remaining between them. The CDR3 has 15 amino acids. Here the CDR3 DNA reads TGCGCCAGCAGTGAGTATCGGCGGCGATCCTACGAGCAGTACTTC. Protein: CASSEYRRRSYEQYF.

This clone occurred many times. The V and J genes are TRBV3-1 (or the pseudogene TRBV3-2) and TRBJ2-1; tentatively, D is TRBD2 (5 bases). CDR3 size: 16 residues. Germline V gene lookup returns CDR1 LGHDT and CDR2 YNNKEL (reference sequence). Trimming removed 4 bases at V and 2 bases at J, with 15 bases between. CDR3 loop: CASSPPTGRPYNEQFF. The CDR3 nucleotides are TGTGCCAGCAGCCCCCCTACGGGGAGACCCTACAATGAGCAGTTCTTC.